This T cell receptor beta chain was observed in a study of blood T cell repertoires in COVID-19. V shed 2 bases and J 4 bases; nucleotides not matched to a gene: 3. The germline CDR1 and CDR2 sequences are SGHVS and FNYEAQ. The CDR3 sequence is 15 residues long. The authors' processing: Scientists estimated how many nucleated cells there were by amplifying reference gene primers. This table comes from immunoSEQ multiplex PCR, and its TCRdb copy is limited to in-frame clones, with some not included. D and trimming were read from the DNA, whereas the V and J calls and clone size are those reported in that table. The table lists fewer than 350,000 clones, around 87% of them singletons.

Sequenced: peripheral blood. The clonotype originates from a woman in her 50s who had recovered from COVID-19. This chain connects TRBV7-6 to TRBJ2-7; 12 nucleotides match TRBD2. The CDR3 region is CASSLTGTSGYEQYF. In nucleotides, the CDR3 is TGTGCCAGCAGCTTAACCGGGACTAGCGGGTACGAGCAGTACTTC.